This TCR beta chain was retrieved from a study of cytomegalovirus exposure and HLA in healthy donors. PCR was performed using 60 Vbeta and 13 Jbeta primers. Libraries were prepared by immunoSEQ multiplex PCR; TCRdb keeps only in-frame clonotypes and omits some of them. The table records around 170,000 clones, roughly 82% of them present only once. Between the trimmed V and J ends, which lost 5 bases and 4 bases, there was a span of 15 bases. Germline CDR1 and CDR2: MNHNS and SASEGT. This CDR3 region has 15 residues. In regard to this clone: Its target is unknown.

Study outcomes and limitations: In a later analysis, TCR beta V- and J-gene trimming showed a link to a missense DCLRE1C variant. Only CMV serostatus was available as immune exposure information. Altogether, about 160 TCR beta chains were recorded as cytomegalovirus-associated.

Those who donated were healthy bone marrow donors. The TCR originated in a woman between 50 and 59 years old in good health and CMV-seronegative. The J gene is TRBJ1-3, the V gene TRBV6-1; possible D gene TRBD1, 6 bases. Material for sequencing was PBMCs. The CDR3 sequence is CASSPRRTVGNTIYF. The CDR3 DNA is TGTGCCAGCAGTCCCCGCCGGACAGTGGGAAACACCATATATTTT.